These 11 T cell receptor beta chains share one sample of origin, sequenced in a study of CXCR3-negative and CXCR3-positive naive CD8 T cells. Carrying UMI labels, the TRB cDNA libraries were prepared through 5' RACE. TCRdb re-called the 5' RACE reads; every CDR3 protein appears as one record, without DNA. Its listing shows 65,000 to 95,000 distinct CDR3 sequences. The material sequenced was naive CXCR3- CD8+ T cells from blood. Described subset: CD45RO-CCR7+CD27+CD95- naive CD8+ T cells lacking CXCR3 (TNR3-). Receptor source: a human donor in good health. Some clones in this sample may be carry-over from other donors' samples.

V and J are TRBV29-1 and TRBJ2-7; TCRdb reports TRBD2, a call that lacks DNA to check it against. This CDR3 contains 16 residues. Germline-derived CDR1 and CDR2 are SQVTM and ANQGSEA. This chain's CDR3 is CSVVFGTSGSPYEQYF.

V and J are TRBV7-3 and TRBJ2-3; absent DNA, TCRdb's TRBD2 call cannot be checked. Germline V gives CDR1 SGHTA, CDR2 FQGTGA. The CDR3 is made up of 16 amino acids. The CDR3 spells CASSLMGLAVTDTQYF.

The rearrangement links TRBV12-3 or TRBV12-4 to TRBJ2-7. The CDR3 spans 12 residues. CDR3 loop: CASSFAVTEQYF.

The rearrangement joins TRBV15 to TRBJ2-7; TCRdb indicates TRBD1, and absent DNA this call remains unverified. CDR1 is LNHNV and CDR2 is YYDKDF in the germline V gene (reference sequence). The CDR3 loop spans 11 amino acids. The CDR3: CATRQGYEQYF.

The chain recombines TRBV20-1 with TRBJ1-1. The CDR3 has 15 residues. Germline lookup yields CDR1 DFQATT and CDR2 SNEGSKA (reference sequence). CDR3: CSARDSQLPWAEAFF.

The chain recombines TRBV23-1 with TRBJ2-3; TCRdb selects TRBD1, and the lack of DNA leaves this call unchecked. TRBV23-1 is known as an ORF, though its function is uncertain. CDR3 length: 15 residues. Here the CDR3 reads CASTPGQASTDTQYF.

The CDR3 region is CSVTWGNEQFF. The chain has TRBV29-1 and TRBJ2-1; TCRdb's assignment of TRBD1 cannot be checked, as there is no DNA. The CDR3 sequence is 11 residues long. Germline V gene sequence: CDR1 SQVTM, CDR2 ANQGSEA.

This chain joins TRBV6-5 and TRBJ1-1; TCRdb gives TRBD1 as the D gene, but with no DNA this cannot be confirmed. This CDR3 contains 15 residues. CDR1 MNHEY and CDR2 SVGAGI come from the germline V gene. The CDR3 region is CASSYSGQGNTEAFF.

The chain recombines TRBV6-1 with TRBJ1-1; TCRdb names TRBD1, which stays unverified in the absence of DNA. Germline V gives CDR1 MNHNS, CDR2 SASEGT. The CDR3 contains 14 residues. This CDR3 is CASSGGPQDTEAFF.

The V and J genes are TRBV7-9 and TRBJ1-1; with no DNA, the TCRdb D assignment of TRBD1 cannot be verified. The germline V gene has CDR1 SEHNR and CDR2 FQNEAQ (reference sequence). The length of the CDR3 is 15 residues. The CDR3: CASSSFDRHWTEAFF.

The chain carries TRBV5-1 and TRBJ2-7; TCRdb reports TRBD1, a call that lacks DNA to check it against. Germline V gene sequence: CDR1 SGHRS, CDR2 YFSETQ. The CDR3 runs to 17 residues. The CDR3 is CASSLGVKPLGIYEQYF.